The 30 T cell receptor beta chains presented below share a single source sample, sequenced in a study of T cells in narcolepsy. Using immunoSEQ multiplex PCR, the repertoire was profiled, and TCRdb retains in-frame clones only, with some absent. The sample includes about 22,000 clones, approximately 81% of them seen just once. Sequenced: memory (CD45RA-) CD4+ T cells from blood. These receptors were collected from a human donor in good health.

In this sample, this clone turned up a few times. This chain links TRBV2 with TRBJ2-7, with 8 bases identical to TRBD2. Germline loops: CDR1 SNHLY, CDR2 FYNNEI. V was clipped by 3 bases and J by 2 bases; unmatched bases: 3. There are 14 residues in the CDR3. This chain's CDR3 is CASSDTSGAYEQYF. The CDR3 coding sequence is TGTGCCAGCAGTGACACTAGCGGTGCCTACGAGCAGTACTTC.

V is TRBV5-5 and J is TRBJ1-1; weak D call: TRBD1 (6 bases). V shed 1 base and J shed 7 bases, with 17 bases lying between them. This CDR3 has 15 amino acids. The germline V gene encodes CDR1 SGHKS and CDR2 YYEKEE (reference sequence). CDR3 sequence: CASSLRGARPNEAFF. The CDR3 DNA reads as TGTGCCAGCAGCTTGCGGGGGGCTAGGCCGAATGAAGCTTTCTTT.

The V call is TRBV6-6, the J call TRBJ2-5; 10 nucleotides match TRBD2. The CDR3 contains 16 residues. Trimming took 0 bases from V and 5 from J; bases not matched to a gene: 6. The germline CDR1 and CDR2 sequences are MNHNY and SVGAGI (reference sequence). CDR3 loop: CASSYSTLAGDETQYF. The CDR3 DNA reads as TGTGCCAGCAGTTACTCGACCCTAGCGGGGGACGAGACCCAGTACTTC.

The V gene is TRBV5-1, the J gene TRBJ2-7; possibly TRBD2 for D (6 bases). This CDR3 has 13 amino acids. Germline V lookup: CDR1 SGHRS, CDR2 YFSETQ. V dropped 3 bases and J dropped 3 bases, with 10 bases sitting between them. The CDR3 DNA reads TGCGCCAGCAGCTACTTCGGGGGCTACGAGCAGTACTTC. Protein sequence: CASSYFGGYEQYF.

With respect to this clone: One end of the junction fails to match germline, which may point to a read error. Other DNA sequences from this sample encode an identical CDR3 as well. This chain connects TRBV7-7 to TRBJ2-2; maybe TRBD1 (6 bases). Germline CDR1 reads SSHAT; CDR2 reads FNYEAQ (reference sequence). This CDR3 is built from 15 residues. CDR3: CASSLGAGRSGELFF. In DNA, the CDR3 is TGTGCTAGCAGCTTGGGGGCAGGGCGGTCCGGGGAGCTGTTTTTT.

The V gene is TRBV29-1, the J gene TRBJ2-3; TRBD1 agrees at 7 bases. V shed 8 bases and J 1 base; nucleotides not matched to a gene: 9. CDR1 and CDR2 from the germline V gene are SQVTM and ANQGSEA. This CDR3 spans 14 amino acids. CDR3 sequence reads: CSLAEGAGTDTQYF. The CDR3 coding sequence is TGCAGCCTAGCAGAGGGGGCAGGCACAGATACGCAGTATTTT.

This clone was observed a single time. The gene calls are TRBV6-5 and TRBJ2-5; TRBD1 agrees at 9 bases. Germline lookup yields CDR1 MNHEY and CDR2 SVGAGI. The CDR3 is made up of 16 amino acids. Germline trimming cut 4 bases from V and 3 bases from J; bases unmatched to any gene: 9. CDR3 in DNA: TGTGCCAGCAGTTTGCTGTCCGGGACAGGGAAAGAGACCCAGTACTTC. Protein: CASSLLSGTGKETQYF.

The chain links TRBV4-3 to TRBJ2-1, with TRBD2 matching 10 bases. The CDR3 runs 16 residues. V shed 1 base and J 1 base; nucleotides not matched to a gene: 1. Germline CDR1 and CDR2: LGHNA and YSLEER. CDR3 DNA: TGCGCCAGCAGCCAAGGGACTAGCGGTTCCTACAATGAGCAGTTCTTC. Translating it yields CASSQGTSGSYNEQFF.

The chain couples TRBV7-2 to TRBJ1-5; TRBD1 matches 7 bases. The V segment lost 8 bases and the J segment 0 bases; nucleotides outside the gene matches: 7. CDR3 length: 15 residues. Per the germline V gene, CDR1 is SGHTA and CDR2 is FQGNSA. The CDR3 DNA reads TGTGCCAGCGGATACAGGGGCCATAGCAATCAGCCCCAGCATTTT. Translated: CASGYRGHSNQPQHF.

This sequence joins TRBV27 and TRBJ2-3, with D uncertain. V was cut by 5 bases and J by 7 bases, with 22 bases left in between. This CDR3 comprises 16 residues. In germline, CDR1 is MNHEY, CDR2 SMNVEV (reference sequence). The CDR3, as DNA: TGTGCCAGCAGTAGGCGACCCGGTATAGATACACATACGCAGTATTTT. Translation: CASSRRPGIDTHTQYF.

The chain has TRBV7-8 and TRBJ2-7, with no clear D. The CDR3 is made up of 12 amino acids. The ends were cut back, 1 base at V and 2 bases at J, with 3 bases in the middle. Germline V gene data show CDR1 as SGHVS and CDR2 as FQNEAQ. CDR3 coding DNA: TGTGCCAGCAGCTTAGACCCCTACGAGCAGTACTTC. This gives the protein CASSLDPYEQYF.

The V gene is TRBV27, the J gene TRBJ1-3; the D is unclear. Looked up from germline, CDR1 is MNHEY and CDR2 is SMNVEV (reference sequence). V lost 2 bases and J lost 9, with 11 bases in between. The CDR3 has 13 amino acids. Here the CDR3 reads CASSLGLGSTIYF. The CDR3 bases are TGTGCCAGCAGTTTAGGGTTGGGGAGCACCATATATTTT.

This rearrangement joins TRBV19 to TRBJ2-3; 9 bases are a match to TRBD2. The CDR3 sequence is 16 residues long. The V gene's germline CDR1 is LNHDA and CDR2 SQIVND (reference sequence). J lost 5 bases, V lost 3 bases, and 9 bases had no gene match. The CDR3 DNA sequence: TGTGCCAGTAGTATCCTGGCGGGGGGGCCTGGAGATACGCAGTATTTT. Translating it yields CASSILAGGPGDTQYF.

J is TRBJ2-1 and V is TRBV5-5; TRBD2 agrees at 11 bases. The CDR3 consists of 15 residues. CDR1 is SGHKS and CDR2 is YYEKEE in the germline V gene (reference sequence). V gave up 4 bases and J gave up 3 bases; unmatched junction bases: 3. The CDR3 sequence is CASSTGLAGYNEQFF. CDR3 nucleotide sequence: TGTGCCAGCAGCACCGGACTAGCGGGCTACAATGAGCAGTTCTTC.

The J gene is TRBJ2-1, the V gene TRBV5-4; possible D gene TRBD2, 5 bases. The CDR3 consists of 16 residues. CDR1 is SGHNT and CDR2 is YYREEE in the germline V gene (reference sequence). V was cut by 4 bases and J by 1 base, with 15 bases left in between. The CDR3 sequence is CASSLKPGDSYNEQFF. DNA of the CDR3: TGTGCCAGCAGCCTTAAACCCGGGGATTCCTACAATGAGCAGTTCTTC.

V gene TRBV6-6 combines with J gene TRBJ1-4; the D is unclear. Germline CDR1 is MNHNY and CDR2 is SVGAGI (reference sequence). The V and J ends lost 7 bases and 3 bases respectively, with 15 bases between them. This CDR3 region has 15 residues. CDR3 residues: CASILSGSPNEKLFF. For the CDR3, the DNA is TGTGCCAGCATCCTAAGCGGGTCTCCTAATGAAAAACTGTTTTTT.

The rearrangement uses TRBV7-6 and TRBJ1-5; D not resolved. The CDR3 sequence is 13 residues long. V was cut by 5 bases and J by 0 bases, with 5 bases left in between. CDR1 SGHVS and CDR2 FNYEAQ come from the germline V gene. CDR3 in amino acids: CASSLDSNQPQHF. The CDR3 bases are TGTGCCAGCAGCCTTGATAGCAATCAGCCCCAGCATTTT.

The chain is built from TRBV10-1 and TRBJ2-3; D tentatively fits TRBD1 or TRBD2 (6 bases each). The V end lost 7 bases, the J end lost 0 bases, and 14 bases lay between the germline ends. The CDR3 runs to 15 residues. Germline V lookup: CDR1 WNHNN, CDR2 SYGVQD (reference sequence). Here the CDR3 DNA reads TGCGCCAGCACCAAGGGGGGCAGCAGCACAGATACGCAGTATTTT. This sequence encodes CASTKGGSSTDTQYF.

The chain carries TRBV28 and TRBJ1-3; possible D gene TRBD1, 6 bases. The CDR3 spans 16 residues. The V end was cut by 3 bases, the J end by 1 base, with 13 bases between. Germline V gene data show CDR1 as MDHEN and CDR2 as SYDVKM. The CDR3 spells CASSFASGASGNTIYF. Written as DNA, the CDR3 is TGTGCCAGCAGTTTCGCGTCAGGGGCATCTGGAAACACCATATATTTT.

This chain connects TRBV2 to TRBJ1-4; TRBD1 might be the D (5 bases). Germline loops: CDR1 SNHLY, CDR2 FYNNEI. This CDR3 region has 16 residues. Trimming cost V 3 bases and J 3 bases, with 14 bases left between them. CDR3 DNA: TGTGCCAGCAGTGAGGCAGCAGGGTTTGCTAATGAAAAACTGTTTTTT. Translation gives CASSEAAGFANEKLFF. The complete variable domain, with remaining parts taken from reference TRBV2 and TRBJ1-4, reads EPEVTQTPSHQVTQMGQEVILRCVPISNHLYFYWYRQILGQKVEFLVSFYNNEISEKSEIFDDQFSVERPDGSNFTLKIRSTKLEDSAMYFCASSEAAGFANEKLFFGSGTQLSVL.

The rearrangement uses TRBV4-1 and TRBJ2-3; D assignment may be TRBD1 or TRBD2 (5 bases each). This CDR3 is built from 16 residues. V lost 4 bases, J lost 2 bases, and 16 bases lay in between. CDR1 is MGHRA and CDR2 is YSYEKL in the germline V gene. The CDR3 DNA follows: TGCGCCAGCAGCCGAGAGTACTATGGGACCACAGATACGCAGTATTTT. It translates to CASSREYYGTTDTQYF.

The rearrangement joins TRBV5-1 to TRBJ2-3, with TRBD2 matching over 9 bases. V gave up 4 bases and J gave up 4 bases; unmatched junction bases: 10. The CDR3 extends over 16 amino acids. Germline-derived CDR1 and CDR2 are SGHRS and YFSETQ. The CDR3 DNA is TGCGCCAGCAGCCCCGGAGGCGCGGGGGGGGCAGATACGCAGTATTTT. Translated, it gives CASSPGGAGGADTQYF.

V gene TRBV6-1 combines with J gene TRBJ2-2; 8 bases align to TRBD1. V trimming: 7 bases; J trimming: 1 base; junction bases outside the gene matches: 5. The germline V gene has CDR1 MNHNS and CDR2 SASEGT. This CDR3 has 15 amino acids. The CDR3 spells CASKPDRVNTGELFF. CDR3 DNA: TGTGCCAGCAAGCCGGACAGGGTGAACACCGGGGAGCTGTTTTTT.

In the case of this clone: This sample also contains other DNA sequences that code for the same CDR3. The V gene is TRBV7-7, the J gene TRBJ2-2; 11 bases fit TRBD2. CDR1 is SSHAT and CDR2 is FNYEAQ in the germline V gene (reference sequence). The CDR3 spans 16 residues. V lost 6 bases to trimming and J lost 3 bases; unmatched junction nucleotides: 6. The CDR3 nucleotides are TGTGCCAGCAGAGAATCTAGCGGGGGGCACACCGGGGAGCTGTTTTTT. This gives the protein CASRESSGGHTGELFF.

The CDR3 reads CASSLDEGHSYEQYF. CDR3 nucleotides: TGTGCCAGCAGCTTAGACGAGGGACACTCCTACGAGCAGTACTTC. The rearrangement uses TRBV11-3 and TRBJ2-7; tentatively, D is TRBD1 (6 bases). The V gene's germline CDR1 is SGHNT and CDR2 YENEEA. The CDR3 consists of 15 residues. Trimming took 0 bases from V and 0 from J, leaving 9 bases between them.

The gene calls are TRBV2 and TRBJ2-5, with D perhaps matching TRBD1 or TRBD2 (5 bases each). CDR1 is SNHLY and CDR2 is FYNNEI in the germline V gene. Trimming took 9 bases from V and 5 from J, leaving 13 bases between them. This CDR3 is built from 12 residues. This CDR3 is CASTGGRETQYF. The CDR3 DNA sequence: TGTGCCAGTACTGGGGGTCGGGAGACCCAGTACTTC.

The CDR3 spells CASSATQGWKSPLHF. In DNA form, the CDR3 reads TGTGCCAGCAGTGCTACACAGGGCTGGAAGTCACCCCTCCACTTT. This chain links TRBV25-1 with TRBJ1-6; tentatively, D is TRBD1 (6 bases). CDR1 MGHDK and CDR2 SYGVNS come from the germline V gene. Trimming cost V 4 bases and J 10 bases, with 17 bases left between them. There are 15 residues in the CDR3.

The chain couples TRBV28 to TRBJ1-5, with TRBD1 identical over 7 bases. Trimming took 4 bases from V and 3 from J; bases not matched to a gene: 6. Per the germline V gene, CDR1 is MDHEN and CDR2 is SYDVKM. CDR3 length: 15 amino acids. The CDR3 here is CASSSQQGSNQPQHF. The CDR3 DNA reads as TGTGCCAGCAGTTCACAACAGGGGTCCAATCAGCCCCAGCATTTT.

The V gene is TRBV5-4, the J gene TRBJ2-2; the D is unclear. This CDR3 region has 16 residues. V was trimmed by 0 bases and J by 7 bases, leaving 16 bases between them. The germline CDR1 and CDR2 sequences are SGHNT and YYREEE (reference sequence). The chain's CDR3 is CASSLGRGSRDGELFF. CDR3 in DNA: TGTGCCAGCAGCTTGGGCCGTGGCTCGAGAGACGGGGAGCTGTTTTTT.

The rearrangement links TRBV2 to TRBJ1-2; 9 bases align to TRBD1. CDR1 is SNHLY, CDR2 FYNNEI, per germline. V lost 3 bases, J lost 4 bases, and 3 bases stayed unmatched. The CDR3 totals 14 residues. Here the CDR3 reads CASSEGTGTYGYTF. The CDR3 DNA follows: TGTGCCAGCAGTGAGGGGACAGGGACCTATGGCTACACCTTC.